The rows below give T cell receptor beta chains drawn from one sample of a study of Ad26.COV2.S vaccination and SARS-CoV-2 variants. Using immunoSEQ multiplex PCR, the repertoire was profiled, and TCRdb retains in-frame clones only, with some absent. The data show approximately 340,000 clones, roughly 81% seen once. This sample comprised peripheral blood, obtained in a trial of Ad26.COV2.S vaccine versus placebo. The receptor source for this set is a person between 18 and 59 years old who received the Ad26.COV2.S COVID-19 vaccine or a placebo. Each CDR3 is given with its conserved first and last residue. A D gene is named only where the DNA matches it firmly. Clone size is not always given. Where it is, it says once, few, many or a class for expanded clones.

v_call: TRBV6-2/TRBV6-3; clone_size: once; d_call: NA; j_call: TRBJ2-5; cdr3_nt: TGTGCCAGCAGTTACCCGGGAACAAGGCGGGAGACCCAGTACTTC; cdr3_aa: CASSYPGTRRETQYF
v_call: TRBV30; clone_size: NA; d_call: TRBD1; j_call: TRBJ1-2; cdr3_nt: TGTGCCTGGAGTGTACTAGAGTTTGGGACAGTCTCCTATGGCTACACCTTC; cdr3_aa: CAWSVLEFGTVSYGYTF
v_call: TRBV4-1; clone_size: NA; d_call: NA; j_call: TRBJ2-3; cdr3_nt: TGCGCCAGCAGCCAAGTGAGGGGGGCCTTTGGCACAGATACGCAGTATTTT; cdr3_aa: CASSQVRGAFGTDTQYF
v_call: TRBV28; clone_size: few; d_call: TRBD1; j_call: TRBJ1-2; cdr3_nt: TGTGCCAGCAGTTCAGGGGCAGGGGGAGTTAATGGCTACACCTTC; cdr3_aa: CASSSGAGGVNGYTF
v_call: TRBV9; clone_size: once; d_call: NA; j_call: TRBJ2-5; cdr3_nt: TGTGCCAGCAGCGTCCATGACAGCATCCAAGAGACCCAGTACTTC; cdr3_aa: CASSVHDSIQETQYF
v_call: TRBV4-1; clone_size: NA; d_call: TRBD2; j_call: TRBJ2-3; cdr3_nt: TGCGCCAGCAGCCTTAGCGGGAGGGAGGTAGATACGCAGTATTTT; cdr3_aa: CASSLSGREVDTQYF
v_call: TRBV5-6; clone_size: NA; d_call: NA; j_call: TRBJ2-4; cdr3_nt: TGTGCCAGCAGCTTAGGTCCGGCAGGGAACGCCAAAAACATTCAGTACTTC; cdr3_aa: CASSLGPAGNAKNIQYF
v_call: TRBV15; clone_size: NA; d_call: NA; j_call: TRBJ1-1; cdr3_nt: TGTGCCACCAGCAGAGGACGGGACCCCTTTAACACTGAAGCTTTCTTT; cdr3_aa: CATSRGRDPFNTEAFF
v_call: TRBV11-3; clone_size: NA; d_call: NA; j_call: TRBJ2-1; cdr3_nt: TGTGCCAGCAGCTTAGCGTCCAATGAGCAGTTCTTC; cdr3_aa: CASSLASNEQFF
v_call: TRBV29-1; clone_size: NA; d_call: NA; j_call: TRBJ2-7; cdr3_nt: TGCAGCGTTGGAGGGGATACTGCGAACTCCTACGAGCAGTACTTC; cdr3_aa: CSVGGDTANSYEQYF
v_call: TRBV4-3; clone_size: NA; d_call: TRBD2; j_call: TRBJ2-4; cdr3_nt: TGCGCCAGCAGCCCCGGACTAGCGGGGGGGCGGACCAAAAACATTCAGTACTTC; cdr3_aa: CASSPGLAGGRTKNIQYF
v_call: TRBV9; clone_size: few; d_call: TRBD1; j_call: TRBJ1-1; cdr3_nt: TGTGCCAGCAGCCCTGAGGACAGGGCGAACACTGAAGCTTTCTTT; cdr3_aa: CASSPEDRANTEAFF
v_call: TRBV5-1; clone_size: once; d_call: TRBD2; j_call: TRBJ2-1; cdr3_nt: TGCGCCAGCAGCGAAGAACTAGCGGGGTTTTTCAATGAGCAGTTCTTC; cdr3_aa: CASSEELAGFFNEQFF
v_call: TRBV29-1; clone_size: NA; d_call: NA; j_call: TRBJ2-7; cdr3_nt: TGCAGCGTTGCCCCACGCTTGGGAGGACCAACCTACGAGCAGTACTTC; cdr3_aa: CSVAPRLGGPTYEQYF
v_call: TRBV18; clone_size: NA; d_call: NA; j_call: TRBJ2-3; cdr3_nt: TGTGCCAGCTCACCACGTACGGTAGGGGGCACAGATACGCAGTATTTT; cdr3_aa: CASSPRTVGGTDTQYF
v_call: TRBV7-2; clone_size: NA; d_call: NA; j_call: TRBJ2-1; cdr3_nt: TGTGCCAGCAGCTTACAGGAGGCCTTCTACAATGAGCAGTTCTTC; cdr3_aa: CASSLQEAFYNEQFF
v_call: TRBV19; clone_size: few; d_call: TRBD1; j_call: TRBJ2-3; cdr3_nt: TGTGCCACGTCGGGGACAGGATATACGCAGTATTTT; cdr3_aa: CATSGTGYTQYF
v_call: TRBV5-1; clone_size: NA; d_call: NA; j_call: TRBJ1-5; cdr3_nt: TGCGCCAGCAGCCCCAGTTGGGGGGTTAGTCAGCCCCAGCATTTT; cdr3_aa: CASSPSWGVSQPQHF
v_call: TRBV7-2; clone_size: NA; d_call: NA; j_call: TRBJ1-1; cdr3_nt: TGTGCCAGCAGCTTAAATAGTCCGGGGGCTTTCTTT; cdr3_aa: CASSLNSPGAFF
v_call: TRBV5-6; clone_size: NA; d_call: NA; j_call: TRBJ1-2; cdr3_nt: TGTGCCAGCAGCTGGGTGGGTGGGCAGGAGTATGGCTACACCTTC; cdr3_aa: CASSWVGGQEYGYTF
v_call: TRBV30; clone_size: once; d_call: TRBD2; j_call: TRBJ2-7; cdr3_nt: TGTGCCTGGAGTTCCGGGGGGGGCTACGAGCAGTACTTC; cdr3_aa: CAWSSGGGYEQYF
v_call: TRBV11-2; clone_size: NA; d_call: TRBD2; j_call: TRBJ2-1; cdr3_nt: TGTGCCAGCAGATTTAGGAGGGAGGGCATCCATGAGCAGTTCTTC; cdr3_aa: CASRFRREGIHEQFF
v_call: TRBV14; clone_size: NA; d_call: TRBD2; j_call: TRBJ2-1; cdr3_nt: TGTGCCAGCAGCCAAGTTGTTAGCGGGGCCAATGAGCAGTTCTTC; cdr3_aa: CASSQVVSGANEQFF
v_call: TRBV28; clone_size: NA; d_call: NA; j_call: TRBJ1-6; cdr3_nt: TGTGCCAGCAGTTTACGAGGGGTGAATTCACCCCTCCACTTT; cdr3_aa: CASSLRGVNSPLHF
v_call: TRBV5-5; clone_size: NA; d_call: NA; j_call: TRBJ1-6; cdr3_nt: TGTGCCAGCAGCCGGGGAGCCGGGGGTTATAATTCACCCCTCCACTTT; cdr3_aa: CASSRGAGGYNSPLHF
v_call: TRBV27; clone_size: NA; d_call: NA; j_call: TRBJ2-5; cdr3_nt: TGTGCCAGCAGTTTAAGGGGGTGGCCAGAGACCCAGTACTTC; cdr3_aa: CASSLRGWPETQYF
v_call: TRBV4-3; clone_size: NA; d_call: TRBD2; j_call: TRBJ2-7; cdr3_nt: TGCGCCAGCAGCCAAGAGGCTAGCGGATCCTACGAGCAGTACTTC; cdr3_aa: CASSQEASGSYEQYF
v_call: TRBV19; clone_size: NA; d_call: TRBD2; j_call: TRBJ2-7; cdr3_nt: TGTGCCAGTAGGCCTAGCGGGAGGGCCTACGAGCAGTACTTC; cdr3_aa: CASRPSGRAYEQYF